This entry is about one T cell receptor (beta chain). This CDR3 is 17 amino acids long. Germline V gives CDR1 SGHRS, CDR2 YFSETQ. V gave up 3 bases and J gave up 0 bases, with 16 bases separating them. TCRdb used MiXCR to reprocess the 5' RACE reads, holding one entry per CDR3 protein. The data hold roughly 150,000 distinct CDR3 sequences, with more than 12% observed a single time. This sample is drawn from a study of T-cell memory formation after mild COVID-19. Sequences were obtained from PBMCs or a T cell subset sorted from them (not recorded which). This clonotype originated in an adult woman who had mild COVID-19 (a few samples of this study predate the infection). Cell type and time point are not known. The chain joins TRBV5-1 to TRBJ1-3; D uncertain. The CDR3 protein is CASSYEQLLSSGNTIYF. CDR3 nucleotides: TGCGCCAGCAGCTACGAACAGCTACTTAGCTCTGGAAACACCATATATTTT.